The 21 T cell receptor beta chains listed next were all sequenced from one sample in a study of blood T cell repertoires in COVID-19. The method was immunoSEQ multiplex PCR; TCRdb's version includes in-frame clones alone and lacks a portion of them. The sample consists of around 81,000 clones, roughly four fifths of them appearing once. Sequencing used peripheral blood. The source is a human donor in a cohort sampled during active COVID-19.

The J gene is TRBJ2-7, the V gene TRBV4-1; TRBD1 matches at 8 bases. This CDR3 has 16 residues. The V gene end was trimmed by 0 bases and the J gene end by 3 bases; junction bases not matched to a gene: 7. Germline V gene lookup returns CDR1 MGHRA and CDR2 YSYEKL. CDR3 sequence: CASSQDWGTGLYEQYF. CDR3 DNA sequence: TGCGCCAGCAGCCAAGATTGGGGGACAGGACTCTACGAGCAGTACTTC.

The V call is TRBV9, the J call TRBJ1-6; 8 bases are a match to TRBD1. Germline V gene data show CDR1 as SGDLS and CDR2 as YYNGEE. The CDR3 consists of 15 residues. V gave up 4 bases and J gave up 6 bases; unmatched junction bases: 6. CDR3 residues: CASSTRGQGNSPLHF. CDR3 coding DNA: TGTGCCAGCAGCACCCGTGGACAGGGTAATTCACCCCTCCACTTT. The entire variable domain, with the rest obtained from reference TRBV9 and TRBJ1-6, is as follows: DSGVTQTPKHLITATGQRVTLRCSPRSGDLSVYWYQQSLDQGLQFLIQYYNGEERAKGNILERFSAQQFPDLHSELNLSSLELGDSALYFCASSTRGQGNSPLHFGNGTRLTVT.

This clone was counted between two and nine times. CDR3 protein: CASSPNPGQVGYGYTF. The CDR3 region has the DNA TGTGCCAGCAGTCCAAACCCCGGACAGGTTGGCTATGGCTACACCTTC. The chain links TRBV6-2 or TRBV6-3 to TRBJ1-2; TRBD1 agrees at 7 bases. The CDR3 is 16 amino acids. J was trimmed by 4 bases and V by 5 bases; bases with no gene match: 13. Germline lookup yields CDR1 MNHEY and CDR2 SVGEGT.

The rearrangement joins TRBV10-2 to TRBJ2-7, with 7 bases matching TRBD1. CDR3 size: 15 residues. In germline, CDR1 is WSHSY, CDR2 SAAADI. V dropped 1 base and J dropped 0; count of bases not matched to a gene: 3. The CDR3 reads CASSEYSGGSYEQYF. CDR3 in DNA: TGCGCCAGCAGTGAGTACTCAGGGGGCTCCTACGAGCAGTACTTC.

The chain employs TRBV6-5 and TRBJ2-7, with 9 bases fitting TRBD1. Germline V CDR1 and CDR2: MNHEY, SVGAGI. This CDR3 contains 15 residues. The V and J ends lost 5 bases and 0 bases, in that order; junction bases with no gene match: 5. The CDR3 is CASSPGQGSSYEQYF. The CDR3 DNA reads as TGTGCCAGCAGTCCCGGACAGGGGAGCTCCTACGAGCAGTACTTC.

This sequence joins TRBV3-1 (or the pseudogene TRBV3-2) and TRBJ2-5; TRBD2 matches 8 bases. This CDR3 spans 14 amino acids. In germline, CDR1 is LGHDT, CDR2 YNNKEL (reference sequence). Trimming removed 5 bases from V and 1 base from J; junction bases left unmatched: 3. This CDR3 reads CASSGTRSQETQYF. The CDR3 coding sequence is TGTGCCAGCAGCGGGACTAGAAGCCAAGAGACCCAGTACTTC.

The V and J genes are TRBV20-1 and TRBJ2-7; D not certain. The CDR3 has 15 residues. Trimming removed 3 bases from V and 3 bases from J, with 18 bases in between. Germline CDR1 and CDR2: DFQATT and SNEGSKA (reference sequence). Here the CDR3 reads CSASESGGVVYEQYF. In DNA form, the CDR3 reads TGCAGTGCTAGTGAGTCAGGTGGCGTCGTCTACGAGCAGTACTTC.

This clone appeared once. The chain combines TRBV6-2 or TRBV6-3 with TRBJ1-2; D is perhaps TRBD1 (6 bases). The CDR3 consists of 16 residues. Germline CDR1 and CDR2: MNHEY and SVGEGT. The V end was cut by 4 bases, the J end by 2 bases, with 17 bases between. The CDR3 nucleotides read TGTGCCAGCAGTTCCCTACAGGGATGGGGCAACTATGGCTACACCTTC. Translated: CASSSLQGWGNYGYTF.

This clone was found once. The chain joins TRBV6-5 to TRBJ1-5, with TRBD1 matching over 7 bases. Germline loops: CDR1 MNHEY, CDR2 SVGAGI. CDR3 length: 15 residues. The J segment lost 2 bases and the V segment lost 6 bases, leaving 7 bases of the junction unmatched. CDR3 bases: TGTGCCAGCAGAGACAGGGCCGCGGGCAATCAGCCCCAGCATTTT. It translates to CASRDRAAGNQPQHF.

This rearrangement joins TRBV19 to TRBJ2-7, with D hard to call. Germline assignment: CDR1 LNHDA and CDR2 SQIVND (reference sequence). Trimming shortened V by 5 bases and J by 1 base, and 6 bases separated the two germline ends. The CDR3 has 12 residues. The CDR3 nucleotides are TGTGCCAGTAGTGTCGGGTCCTACGAGCAGTACTTC. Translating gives CASSVGSYEQYF.

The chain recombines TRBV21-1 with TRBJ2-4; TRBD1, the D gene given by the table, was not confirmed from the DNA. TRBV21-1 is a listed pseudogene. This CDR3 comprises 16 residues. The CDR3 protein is CASSNPGLGGGNIQYF. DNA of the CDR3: TGTGCCAGCAGCAATCCGGGTCTTGGGGGCGGAAACATTCAGTACTTC.

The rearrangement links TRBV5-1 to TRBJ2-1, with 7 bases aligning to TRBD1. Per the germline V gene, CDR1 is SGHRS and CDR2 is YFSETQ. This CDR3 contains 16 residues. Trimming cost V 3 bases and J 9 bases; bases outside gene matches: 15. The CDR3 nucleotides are TGCGCCAGCAGCTCGAAGACAGGGACCAAGATTGGTGAGCAGTTCTTC. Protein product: CASSSKTGTKIGEQFF.

The CDR3 nucleotides are TGTGCCAGCAGCCCCTGGGGACAGAGAGAGACCCAGTACTTC. Its protein is CASSPWGQRETQYF. V and J are TRBV7-3 and TRBJ2-5; 7 positions agree with TRBD1. There are 14 residues in the CDR3. Per the germline V gene, CDR1 is SGHTA and CDR2 is FQGTGA. V trimming: 5 bases; J trimming: 4 bases; junction bases outside the gene matches: 7.

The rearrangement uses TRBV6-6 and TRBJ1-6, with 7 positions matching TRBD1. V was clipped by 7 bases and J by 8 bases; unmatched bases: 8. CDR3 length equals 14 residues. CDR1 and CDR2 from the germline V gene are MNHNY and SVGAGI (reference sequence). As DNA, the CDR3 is TGTGCCAGCAACGCACAGGGGAGCCATTCACCCCTCCACTTT. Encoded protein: CASNAQGSHSPLHF.

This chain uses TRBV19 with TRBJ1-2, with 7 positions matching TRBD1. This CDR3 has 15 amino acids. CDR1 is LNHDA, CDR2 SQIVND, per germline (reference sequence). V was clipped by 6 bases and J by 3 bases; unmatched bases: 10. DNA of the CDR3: TGTGCCAGTAGGACCCCGGGACAGTTACACTATGGCTACACCTTC. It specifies CASRTPGQLHYGYTF.

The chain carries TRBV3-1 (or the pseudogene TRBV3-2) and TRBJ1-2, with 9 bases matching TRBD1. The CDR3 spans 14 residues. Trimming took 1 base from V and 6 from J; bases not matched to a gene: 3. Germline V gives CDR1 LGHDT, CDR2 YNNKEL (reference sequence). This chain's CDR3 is CASSQVQGADGYTF. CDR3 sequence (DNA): TGTGCCAGCAGCCAAGTACAGGGGGCAGATGGCTACACCTTC.

CDR3 nucleotide sequence: TGTGCCAGCAGCCCGCCCTGGGGCAGGGGGCGAGATGGAGCTTTCTTT. Its protein product is CASSPPWGRGRDGAFF. The chain employs TRBV3-1 (or the pseudogene TRBV3-2) and TRBJ1-1, with 8 positions matching TRBD1. Unmatched junction bases numbered 17, after V lost 4 bases and J lost 10 bases. Germline CDR1 LGHDT, CDR2 YNNKEL (reference sequence). The CDR3 spans 16 residues.

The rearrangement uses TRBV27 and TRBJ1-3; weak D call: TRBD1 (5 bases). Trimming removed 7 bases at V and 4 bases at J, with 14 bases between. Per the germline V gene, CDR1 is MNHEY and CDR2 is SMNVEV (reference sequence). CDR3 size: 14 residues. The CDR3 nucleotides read TGTGCCAGCACCTCCATAGGGGCAGGAAACACCATATATTTT. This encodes CASTSIGAGNTIYF.

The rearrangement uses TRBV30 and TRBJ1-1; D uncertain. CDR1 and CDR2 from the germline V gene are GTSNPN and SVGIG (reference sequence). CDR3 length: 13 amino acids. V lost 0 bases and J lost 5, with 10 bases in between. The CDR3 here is CAWSVKEGTEAFF. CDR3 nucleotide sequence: TGTGCCTGGAGTGTAAAGGAGGGAACTGAAGCTTTCTTT.

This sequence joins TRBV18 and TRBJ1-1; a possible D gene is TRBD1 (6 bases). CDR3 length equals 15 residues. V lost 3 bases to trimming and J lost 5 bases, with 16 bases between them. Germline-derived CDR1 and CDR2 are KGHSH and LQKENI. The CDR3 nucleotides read TGTGCCAGCTCACCCCCGACAGGCTCTGGGACTGAAGCTTTCTTT. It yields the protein CASSPPTGSGTEAFF.

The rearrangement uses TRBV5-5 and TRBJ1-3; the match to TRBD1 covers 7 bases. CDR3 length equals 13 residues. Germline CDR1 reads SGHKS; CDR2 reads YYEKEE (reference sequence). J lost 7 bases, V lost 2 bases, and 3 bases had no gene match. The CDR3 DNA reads TGTGCCAGCAGCTTTCTGACAGGGAACACCATATATTTT. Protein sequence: CASSFLTGNTIYF. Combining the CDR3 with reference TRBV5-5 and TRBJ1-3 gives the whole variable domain DAGVTQSPTHLIKTRGQQVTLRCSPISGHKSVSWYQQVLGQGPQFIFQYYEKEERGRGNFPDRFSARQFPNYSSELNVNALLLGDSALYLCASSFLTGNTIYFGEGSWLTVV.